The T cell receptor beta chain under discussion was sequenced for a study of T cells after yellow fever vaccination (dated by TCRdb to about 2019). Study-level background: The SMART-Seq v4 Ultra Low Input RNA kit was used to prepare libraries from fractions with low cell numbers. To track T-cell clones before and after primary and booster YFV17D yellow fever vaccination, bulk TCR alpha and beta repertoires were sequenced longitudinally. Two healthy male donors, one aged 18 to 29 and one aged 30 to 40 years, made up the cohort. Blood was drawn at multiple timepoints before and after primary and secondary immunization, with bulk PBMC replicates and cell subsets isolated. Study-wide conclusions, independent of this receptor: After the booster, most of the clones that had expanded following primary vaccination were detected again (roughly 96% of CD4 and around 90% of CD8), which suggests that memory was broadly maintained. Computational filtering was required because FACS-sorted repertoires could contain abundant contaminating clonotypes from the bulk population. The secondary T-cell response was found to be weaker but faster than the primary response, with a peak reached on day 5 rather than on day 15. Only two donors were included in the study, so the extent to which the findings can be generalized is limited. A small share of clonotypes occurred in both CD4 and CD8 compartments, likely arising from convergent recombination.

Details on this clonotype: Its antigen is still unknown. Base qualities are not recorded, but no much larger clone differs from it by a single base.

Synthesis of TCR cDNA relied on 5'RACE template switching, a step that introduced a universal primer site along with unique molecular identifiers. cDNA synthesis was primed from both the TCR alpha and TCR beta constant segments. Library amplification used two PCR steps, and the second PCR step added sample barcodes and sequencing adapters. Libraries were sequenced on Illumina HiSeq 2500 (2x100 bp) or NovaSeq (2x150 bp). In the paper's pipeline: MIGEC was used to demultiplex reads and collapse the reads into UMI consensus sequences, and MiXCR was used for V(D)J alignment. Vaccine-responding clonotypes were defined with edgeR using replicate PBMC samples, requiring FDR below 0.01 and a log2 fold change above 5 up to day 15. Bulk clonotypes were assigned CD4 or CD8 identity according to which sequenced CD4 or CD8 repertoire held them at higher abundance. TCRdb ran its own pipeline on the public reads, namely fastp trimming at Q25 and MiXCR clone calling, and kept in-frame beta chains. Each CDR3 protein appears once, grouped with its most common genes and DNA. These V and J calls are TCRdb output, not the study's own analysis. Counted in this sample were 300,000 to 400,000 distinct CDR3 sequences; around 6.4% of them appeared once. The ten largest clones capture over 12% of the sample.

Here V drops 7 bases and J drops 7 bases, and the junction holds 14 bases not matched to any gene. Reading from cysteine to phenylalanine, the CDR3 counts 17 amino acids. CDR3 DNA is the only sequence kept; it has 51 bases, read in frame from the first base. From a lookup of the germline V gene, CDR1 and CDR2 are MNHNS and SASEGT. This specimen's treatment or condition label, interpreted: live attenuated yellow fever vaccine strain. At each blood-draw timepoint, two biological replicates of bulk PBMCs were collected. A standard Ficoll-Paque protocol was used to isolate PBMCs from peripheral blood. TriZol was used to extract RNA from bulk PBMCs, from CD4 and CD8 fractions, and from dextramer-positive and dextramer-negative fractions.

The source was PBMCs, collected 5 days after the yellow fever booster vaccination. The chain uses TRBV6-1 and TRBJ2-2, with 11 bases matching TRBD1. This TCR derives from a man aged 30 to 45 who received the YFV17D yellow fever vaccine. Here the CDR3 is given as CASTPADGQGAGGELFF. The DNA sequence follows: TGTGCCAGCACCCCCGCGGACGGACAGGGGGCAGGCGGGGAGCTGTTTTTT.